This TCR beta chain originates from a study of blood T cell repertoires in COVID-19 (dated by TCRdb to the early 2020s). About the investigation overall: Samples covering the acute and convalescent phases of COVID-19 were provided by collaborators in the United States, Italy and Spain. The prospective study material was composed of cDNA or gDNA derived from T cells, B-cell-depleted T cells, or PBMCs. Deeply sampled blood TCRbeta repertoires from subjects exposed to, actively infected with, or recovered from COVID-19 were included in the dataset. A freely available public database, intended as a resource for researchers studying the immune response to SARS-CoV-2, is where the repertoires were released. Samples came from the ongoing ImmuneRACE study (first 160 participants) plus 1,254 subjects from 6 global collaborators. The sample metadata nearly always contained a de-identified subject ID, COVID-19 status, age in years and sex. Where HLA class I and class II types were available, the types were taken from metadata supplied by the sample provider, not from assay-based typing. Results the study describes overall, beyond this receptor: How much clinical and demographic metadata was included differed by source and by participant, and the metadata was provided uncurated.

In the prospective study, participants were roughly 18 to 95 years old, resided in fewer than 25 geographic areas of the United States, and were enrolled through a virtual design. In the prospective study, cohorts were assigned on the basis of participant-reported clinical history obtained from a screening survey and a study questionnaire. Mobile phlebotomists in the prospective study collected whole blood, serum and a nasopharyngeal or oropharyngeal swab from every participant. Additional blood draws and questionnaires over an approximately two-month period could optionally be provided by prospective study participants. Before DNA extraction, blood samples from the prospective study were shipped at room temperature or frozen. TCRbeta CDR3 regions were amplified from genomic DNA using the immunoSEQ Assay, a bias-controlled multiplex PCR. Under the source paper's analysis protocol: Within the assay, amplification of reference gene primers was used to estimate how many nucleated cells each sample contained. Sequence reads were collapsed and filtered to measure the absolute abundance of every unique TCRbeta CDR3 rearrangement. For each sample, productive Simpson clonality was calculated as the square root of Simpson's diversity index across productive rearrangements. The source is immuneACCESS, and TCRdb retained only in-frame sequences with V and J called. Part of the clones is not carried over; for the studies checked, unresolved V genes explain less than half of this, and the remainder is unexplained. V, J and clone size are those of that table, while D and trimming were read from the DNA. Recorded for this sample are a few hundred thousand clones; roughly nine tenths of them occurred a single time. The biggest ten clones account for 1.2% of the sample.

As encoded in the germline V gene, CDR1 is MRHNA while CDR2 is SNTAGT. Trimming takes 3 bases from V and 4 bases from J, and the germline ends sit 7 bases apart. The CDR3 runs 13 amino acids, cysteine and phenylalanine included. Only CDR3 DNA is held: 39 bases, read in frame from base 1. In regard to this clone: Its antigen target is currently unknown. Per-base quality was not reported, and no clone a single base away is much larger than it.

Sequencing was performed on PBMCs or T cells enriched from blood (not recorded which). The chain is assembled from TRBV6-4 and TRBJ1-5; there is no confident call for the D gene. The receptor was isolated from a human donor in a cohort exposed to, infected with or recovered from COVID-19 (not recorded which). The donor label of this sample is uncertain. The sequence in DNA is TGTGCCAGCAGTGAGCAGTGGAATCAGCCCCAGCATTTT. The resulting protein is CASSEQWNQPQHF.